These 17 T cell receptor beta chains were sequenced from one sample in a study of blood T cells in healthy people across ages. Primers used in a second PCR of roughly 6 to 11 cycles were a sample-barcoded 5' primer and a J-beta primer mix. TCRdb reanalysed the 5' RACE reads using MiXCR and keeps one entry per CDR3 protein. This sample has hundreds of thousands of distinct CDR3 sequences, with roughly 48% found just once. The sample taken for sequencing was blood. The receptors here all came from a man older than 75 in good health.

CDR3 nucleotides: TGCAGCGTTGACCCCTCAGGCGACCAAAATGAGCAGTTCTTC. Its translation: CSVDPSGDQNEQFF. The chain combines TRBV29-1 with TRBJ2-1; D gene uncertain. The length of the CDR3 is 14 residues. Germline V gene data show CDR1 as SQVTM and CDR2 as ANQGSEA. Trimming shortened V by 3 bases and J by 7 bases, and 16 bases separated the two germline ends.

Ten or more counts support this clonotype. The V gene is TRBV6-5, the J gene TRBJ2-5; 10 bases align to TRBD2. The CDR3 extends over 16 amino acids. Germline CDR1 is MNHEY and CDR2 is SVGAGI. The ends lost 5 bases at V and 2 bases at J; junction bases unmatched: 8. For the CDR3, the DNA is TGTGCCAGCAGTCGACAACCTAGCGGGGGACAAGAGACCCAGTACTTC. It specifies CASSRQPSGGQETQYF.

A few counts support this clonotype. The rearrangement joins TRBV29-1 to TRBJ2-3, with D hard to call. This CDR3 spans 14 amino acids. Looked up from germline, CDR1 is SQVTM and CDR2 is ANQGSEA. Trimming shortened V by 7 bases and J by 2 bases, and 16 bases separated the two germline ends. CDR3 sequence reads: CSGKGPLLTDTQYF. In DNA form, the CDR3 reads TGCAGCGGGAAAGGACCCCTTCTCACAGATACGCAGTATTTT.

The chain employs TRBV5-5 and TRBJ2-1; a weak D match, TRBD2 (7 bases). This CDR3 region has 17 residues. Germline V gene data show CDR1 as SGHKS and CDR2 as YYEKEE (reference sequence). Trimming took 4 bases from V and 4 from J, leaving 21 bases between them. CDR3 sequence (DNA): TGTGCCAGCAGCCCCCACGGGGGCGGGGGCCGTTACAATGAGCAGTTCTTC. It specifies CASSPHGGGGRYNEQFF.

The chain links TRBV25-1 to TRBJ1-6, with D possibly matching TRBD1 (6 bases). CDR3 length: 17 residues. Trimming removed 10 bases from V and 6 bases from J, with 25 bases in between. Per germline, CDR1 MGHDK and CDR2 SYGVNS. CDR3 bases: TGTGCCACCTCCTCCGTTCGACAGGATGTCCTTAATTCACCCCTCCACTTT. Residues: CATSSVRQDVLNSPLHF.

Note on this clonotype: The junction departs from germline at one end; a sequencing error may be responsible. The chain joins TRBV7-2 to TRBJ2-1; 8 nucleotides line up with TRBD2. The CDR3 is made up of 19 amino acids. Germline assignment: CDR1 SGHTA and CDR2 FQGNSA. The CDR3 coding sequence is TGTGCCAGCAGCTCACATGGGGCTGCACTAGCGGCAAGCTACAATGAGCGGTTCTTC. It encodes CASSSHGAALAASYNERFF.

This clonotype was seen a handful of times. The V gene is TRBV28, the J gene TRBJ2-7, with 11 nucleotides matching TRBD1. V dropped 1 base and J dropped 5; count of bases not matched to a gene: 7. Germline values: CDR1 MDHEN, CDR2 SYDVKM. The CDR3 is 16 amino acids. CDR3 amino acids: CASSLLPGQGDHEQYF. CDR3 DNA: TGTGCCAGCAGTTTATTGCCGGGACAGGGGGACCACGAGCAGTACTTC.

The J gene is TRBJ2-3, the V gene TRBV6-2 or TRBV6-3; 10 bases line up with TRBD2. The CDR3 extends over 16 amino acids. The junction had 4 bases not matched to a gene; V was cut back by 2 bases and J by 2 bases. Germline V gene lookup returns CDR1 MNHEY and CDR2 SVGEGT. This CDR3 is CASSYGLAGATDTQYF. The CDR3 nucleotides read TGTGCCAGCAGTTACGGGCTAGCGGGAGCCACAGATACGCAGTATTTT.

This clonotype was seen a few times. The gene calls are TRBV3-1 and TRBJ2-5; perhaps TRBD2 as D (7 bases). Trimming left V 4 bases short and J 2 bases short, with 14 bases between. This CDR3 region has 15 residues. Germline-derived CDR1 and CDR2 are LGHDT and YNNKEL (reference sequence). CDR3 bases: TGTGCCAGCAGCCTTAAGGGGGGGGTACAAGAGACCCAGTACTTC. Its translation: CASSLKGGVQETQYF.

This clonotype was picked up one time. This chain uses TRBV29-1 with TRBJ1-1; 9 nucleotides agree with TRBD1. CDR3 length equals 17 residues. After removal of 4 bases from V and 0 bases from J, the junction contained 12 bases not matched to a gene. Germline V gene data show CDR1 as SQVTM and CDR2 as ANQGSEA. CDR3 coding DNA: TGCAGCGTTGCCAAACCGGGACAGGGTAGCATGAACACTGAAGCTTTCTTT. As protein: CSVAKPGQGSMNTEAFF.

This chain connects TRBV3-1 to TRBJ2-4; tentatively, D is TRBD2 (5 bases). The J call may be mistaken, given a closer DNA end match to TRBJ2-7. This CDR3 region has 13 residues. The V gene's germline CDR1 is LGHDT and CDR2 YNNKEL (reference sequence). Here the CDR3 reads CASSQIGSDEQYF. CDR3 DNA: TGTGCCAGCAGCCAGATAGGGAGCGACGAGCAGTACTTC.

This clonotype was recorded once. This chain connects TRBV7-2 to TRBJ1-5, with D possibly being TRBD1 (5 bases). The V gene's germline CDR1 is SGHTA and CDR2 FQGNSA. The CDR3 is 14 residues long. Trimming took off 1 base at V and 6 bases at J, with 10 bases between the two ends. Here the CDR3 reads CASSLGREGQPQHF. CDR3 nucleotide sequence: TGTGCCAGCAGCTTAGGCAGGGAAGGTCAGCCCCAGCATTTT.

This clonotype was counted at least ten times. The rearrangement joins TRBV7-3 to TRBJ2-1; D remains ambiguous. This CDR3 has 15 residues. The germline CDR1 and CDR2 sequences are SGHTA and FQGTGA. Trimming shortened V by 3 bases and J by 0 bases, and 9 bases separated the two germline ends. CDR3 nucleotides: TGTGCCAGCAGCTTGAGACCTGACTCCTACAATGAGCAGTTCTTC. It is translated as CASSLRPDSYNEQFF.

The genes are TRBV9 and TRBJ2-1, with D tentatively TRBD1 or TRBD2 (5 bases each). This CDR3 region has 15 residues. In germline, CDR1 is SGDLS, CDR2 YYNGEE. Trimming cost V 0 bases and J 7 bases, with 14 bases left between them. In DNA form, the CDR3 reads TGTGCCAGCAGCGTAGCGATGGGTGGGGGAAATGAGCAGTTCTTC. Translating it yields CASSVAMGGGNEQFF. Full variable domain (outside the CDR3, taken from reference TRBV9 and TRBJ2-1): DSGVTQTPKHLITATGQRVTLRCSPRSGDLSVYWYQQSLDQGLQFLIQYYNGEERAKGNILERFSAQQFPDLHSELNLSSLELGDSALYFCASSVAMGGGNEQFFGPGTRLTVL.

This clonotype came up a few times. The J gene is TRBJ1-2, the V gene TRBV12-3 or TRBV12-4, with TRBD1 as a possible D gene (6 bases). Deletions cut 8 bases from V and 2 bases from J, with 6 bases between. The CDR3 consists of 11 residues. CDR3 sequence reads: CASGQNYGYTF. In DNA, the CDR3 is TGTGCCAGCGGACAGAACTATGGCTACACCTTC.

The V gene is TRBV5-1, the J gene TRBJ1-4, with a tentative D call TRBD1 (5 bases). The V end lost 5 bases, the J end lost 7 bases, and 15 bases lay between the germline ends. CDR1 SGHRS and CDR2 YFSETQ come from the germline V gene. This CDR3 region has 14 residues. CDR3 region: CASSVRERSEKLFF. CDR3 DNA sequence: TGCGCCAGCAGTGTCAGGGAAAGGAGTGAAAAACTGTTTTTT.

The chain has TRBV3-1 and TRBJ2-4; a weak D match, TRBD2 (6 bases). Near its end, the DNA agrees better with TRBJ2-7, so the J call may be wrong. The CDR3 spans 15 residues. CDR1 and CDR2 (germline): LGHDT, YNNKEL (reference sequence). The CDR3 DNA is TGTGCCAGCAGCCAAGCTCGGGGGAGATGGGACGAGCAGTACTTC. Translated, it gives CASSQARGRWDEQYF.